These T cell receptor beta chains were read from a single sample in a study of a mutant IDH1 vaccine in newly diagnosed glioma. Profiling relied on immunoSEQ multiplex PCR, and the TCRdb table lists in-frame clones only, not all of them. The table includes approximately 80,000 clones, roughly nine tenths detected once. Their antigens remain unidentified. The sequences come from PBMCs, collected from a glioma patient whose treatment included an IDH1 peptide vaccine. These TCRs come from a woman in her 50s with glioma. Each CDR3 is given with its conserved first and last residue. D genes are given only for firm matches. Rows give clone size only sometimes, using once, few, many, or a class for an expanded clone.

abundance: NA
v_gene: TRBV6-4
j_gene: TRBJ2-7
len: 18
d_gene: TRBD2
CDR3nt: TGTGCCAGCAGTCGGACTAGCGGGAGGCGCCAGAGACCCTACGAGCAGTACTTC
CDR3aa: CASSRTSGRRQRPYEQYF

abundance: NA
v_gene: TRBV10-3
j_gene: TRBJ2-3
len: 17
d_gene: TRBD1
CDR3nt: TGTGCCATCAGTGGGTACGGGACAGGGCCAACCACAGATACGCAGTATTTT
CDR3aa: CAISGYGTGPTTDTQYF

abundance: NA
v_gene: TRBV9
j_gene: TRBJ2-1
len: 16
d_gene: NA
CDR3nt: TGTGCCAGCAGCGTGCTCGGGGGCGGGCTATACAATGAGCAGTTCTTC
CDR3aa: CASSVLGGGLYNEQFF

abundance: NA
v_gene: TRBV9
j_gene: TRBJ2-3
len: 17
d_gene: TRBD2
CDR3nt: TGTGCCAGCAGCGTAGGGACTAGCGGGAGGGCTGCAGATACGCAGTATTTT
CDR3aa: CASSVGTSGRAADTQYF

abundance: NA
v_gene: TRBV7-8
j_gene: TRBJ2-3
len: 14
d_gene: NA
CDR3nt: TGTGCCAGCAGCTTCTGGACCAACACAGATACGCAGTATTTT
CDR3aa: CASSFWTNTDTQYF

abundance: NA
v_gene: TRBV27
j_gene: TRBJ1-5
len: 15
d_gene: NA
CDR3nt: TGTGCCAGCAGTTTAGAGGGAAGGTCGGGCCAGCCCCAGCATTTT
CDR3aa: CASSLEGRSGQPQHF

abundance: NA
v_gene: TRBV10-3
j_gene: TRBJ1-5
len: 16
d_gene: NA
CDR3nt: TGTGCCATCAGTGTGGGGGCCGGGGCTTCCAATCAGCCCCAGCATTTT
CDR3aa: CAISVGAGASNQPQHF

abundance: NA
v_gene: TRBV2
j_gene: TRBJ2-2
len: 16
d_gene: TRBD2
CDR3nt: TGTGCCAGCAGAAGAGGACTAGCGGGAGGGGTCGGGGAGCTGTTTTTT
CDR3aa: CASRRGLAGGVGELFF

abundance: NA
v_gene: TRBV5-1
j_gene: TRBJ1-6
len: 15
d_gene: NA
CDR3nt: TGCGCCAGCAGCTTGGGAGCAGGGAGGGATTCACCCCTCCACTTT
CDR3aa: CASSLGAGRDSPLHF

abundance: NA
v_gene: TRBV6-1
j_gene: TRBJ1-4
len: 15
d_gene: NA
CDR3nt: TGTGCCAGCAGTGAAAATGGGGGCGCAGGTGAAAAACTGTTTTTT
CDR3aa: CASSENGGAGEKLFF

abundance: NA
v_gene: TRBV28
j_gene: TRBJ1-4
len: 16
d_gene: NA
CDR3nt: TGTGCCAGCAGTCGCGGGGTCCTAAAAGGGAGAGAAAAACTGTTTTTT
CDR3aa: CASSRGVLKGREKLFF

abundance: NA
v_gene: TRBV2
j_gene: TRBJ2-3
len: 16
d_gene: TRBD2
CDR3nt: TGTGCCTGCCACTCGTTGGGGCTAGCGGCCACAGATACGCAGTATTTT
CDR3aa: CACHSLGLAATDTQYF

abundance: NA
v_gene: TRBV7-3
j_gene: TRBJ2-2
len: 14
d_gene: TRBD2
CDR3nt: TGTGCCAGCAGGGAAGCGGGAGTTGCCGGGGAGCTGTTTTTT
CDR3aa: CASREAGVAGELFF

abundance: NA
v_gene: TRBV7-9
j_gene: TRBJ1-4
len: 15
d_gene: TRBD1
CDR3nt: TGTGCCAGCAAGCCCACGGACAGGGCAAGGGAAAAACTGTTTTTT
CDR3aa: CASKPTDRAREKLFF

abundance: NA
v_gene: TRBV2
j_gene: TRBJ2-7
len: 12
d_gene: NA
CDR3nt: TGTGCCAGCAGTGAGAATAGCGATGAGCAGTACTTC
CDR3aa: CASSENSDEQYF

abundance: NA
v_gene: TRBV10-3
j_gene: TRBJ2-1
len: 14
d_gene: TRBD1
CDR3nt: TGTGCCATCAGTCGGGACAGGAGGAACAATGAGCAGTTCTTC
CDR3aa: CAISRDRRNNEQFF

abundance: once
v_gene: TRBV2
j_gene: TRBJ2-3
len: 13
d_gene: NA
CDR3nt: TGTGCCAGCAGGGTTTTTATTAGGGTTACGCAGTATTTT
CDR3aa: CASRVFIRVTQYF

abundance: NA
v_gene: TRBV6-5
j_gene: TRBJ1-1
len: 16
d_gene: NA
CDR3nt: TGTGCCAGCAGTTACCAGTTGGGATCCATGAACACTGAAGCTTTCTTT
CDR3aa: CASSYQLGSMNTEAFF

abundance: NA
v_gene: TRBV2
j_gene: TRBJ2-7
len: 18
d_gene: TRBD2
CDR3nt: TGTGCCAGCACAATTCGACTAGCGGGAGGCCCCAGTCGTTACGAGCAGTACTTC
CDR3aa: CASTIRLAGGPSRYEQYF

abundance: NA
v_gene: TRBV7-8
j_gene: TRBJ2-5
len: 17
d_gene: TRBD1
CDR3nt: TGTGCCAGCAGCCGATCGGCCACAGGGGGCATGGGGGAGACCCAGTACTTC
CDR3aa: CASSRSATGGMGETQYF

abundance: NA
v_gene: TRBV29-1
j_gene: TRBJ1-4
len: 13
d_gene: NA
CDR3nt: TGCAGCGTTCAGGGGCCCTCTAATGAAAAACTGTTTTTT
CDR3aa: CSVQGPSNEKLFF

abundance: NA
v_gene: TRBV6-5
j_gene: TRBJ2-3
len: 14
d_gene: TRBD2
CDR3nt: TGTGCCAGCAGTAAGGGACTAGCGGGAGGGCCTCAGTATTTT
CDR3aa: CASSKGLAGGPQYF

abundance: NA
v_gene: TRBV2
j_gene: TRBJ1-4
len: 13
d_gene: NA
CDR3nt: TGTGCCAGCAGTGTTCTCCCAGGGGAGAAACTGTTTTTT
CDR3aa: CASSVLPGEKLFF

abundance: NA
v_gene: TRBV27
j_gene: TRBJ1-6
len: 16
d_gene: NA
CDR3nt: TGTGCCAGCAGCACAATTCCCAGGGAGAGTAATTCACCCCTCCACTTT
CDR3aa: CASSTIPRESNSPLHF

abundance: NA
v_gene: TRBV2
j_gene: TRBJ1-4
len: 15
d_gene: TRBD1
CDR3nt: TGTGCCAGCAGCGGACAGGGGGCGGCTAATGAAAAACTGTTTTTT
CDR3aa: CASSGQGAANEKLFF

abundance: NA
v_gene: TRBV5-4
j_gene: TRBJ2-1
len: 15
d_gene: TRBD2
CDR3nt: TGTGCCAGCAGCTTGCTAGCGGGAAAGGAGAATGAGCAGTTCTTC
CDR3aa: CASSLLAGKENEQFF

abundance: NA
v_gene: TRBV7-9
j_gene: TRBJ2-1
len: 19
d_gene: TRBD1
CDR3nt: TGTGCCAGCAGCCAGGGGGCACCCCTGCCGGCGGCACTCTACAATGAGCAGTTCTTC
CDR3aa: CASSQGAPLPAALYNEQFF

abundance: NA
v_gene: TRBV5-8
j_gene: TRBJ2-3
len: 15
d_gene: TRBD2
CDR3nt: TGTGCCAGCAGCTTGGGCGGGAGGGCCCTGGATACGCAGTATTTT
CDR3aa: CASSLGGRALDTQYF

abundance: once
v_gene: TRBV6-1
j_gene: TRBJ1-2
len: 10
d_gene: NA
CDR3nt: TGTGCCAGCAGAGAGTCTGGCTACACCTTC
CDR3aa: CASRESGYTF

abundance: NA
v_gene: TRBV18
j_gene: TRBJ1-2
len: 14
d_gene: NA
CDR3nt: TGTGCCAGCTCACCACCAGCTACCCTGCGTGGCTACACCTTC
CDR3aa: CASSPPATLRGYTF

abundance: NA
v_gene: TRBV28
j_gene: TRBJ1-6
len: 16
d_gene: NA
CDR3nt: TGTGCCAGCAGCTTTTTACTCGGGAGTCAGTTGGCGCCCCTCCACTTT
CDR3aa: CASSFLLGSQLAPLHF

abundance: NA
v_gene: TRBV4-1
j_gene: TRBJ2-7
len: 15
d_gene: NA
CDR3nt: TGCGCCAGCAGCCAAGACGCCTCTAGCGCCTACGAGCAGTACTTC
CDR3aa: CASSQDASSAYEQYF

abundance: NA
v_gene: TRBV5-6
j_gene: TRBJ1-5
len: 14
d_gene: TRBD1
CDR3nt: TGTGCCAGCAGCTCCGGGACAGGGACTCAGCCCCAGCATTTT
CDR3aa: CASSSGTGTQPQHF

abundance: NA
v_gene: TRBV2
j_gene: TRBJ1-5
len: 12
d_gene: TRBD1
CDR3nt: TGTGCCAGCAGTGAAGGGGACAGGTCCCAGCATTTT
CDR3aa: CASSEGDRSQHF

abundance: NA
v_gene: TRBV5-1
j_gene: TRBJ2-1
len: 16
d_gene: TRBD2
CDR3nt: TGCGCCAGCAGCCCGGGACTACGAGACTACCCCAGTGAGCAGTTCTTC
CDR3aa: CASSPGLRDYPSEQFF

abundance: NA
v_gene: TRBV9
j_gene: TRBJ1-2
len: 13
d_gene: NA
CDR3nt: TGTGCCAGCAGCGTAGCACAAAAAGGTGGCTACACCTTC
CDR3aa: CASSVAQKGGYTF

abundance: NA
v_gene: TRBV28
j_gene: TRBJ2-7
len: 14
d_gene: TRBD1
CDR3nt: TGTGCCAGCACCACCGCAAACAGGGGTGGCGAGCAGTACTTC
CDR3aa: CASTTANRGGEQYF

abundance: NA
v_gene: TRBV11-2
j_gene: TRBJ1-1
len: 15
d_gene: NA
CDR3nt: TGTGCCAGCAGCTTTCCCGGGACACCGAACACTGAAGCTTTCTTT
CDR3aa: CASSFPGTPNTEAFF

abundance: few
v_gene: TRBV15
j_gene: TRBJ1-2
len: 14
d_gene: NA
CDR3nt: TGTGCCACCAGCAGTACCGGGACCAACTATGGCTACACCTTC
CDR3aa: CATSSTGTNYGYTF

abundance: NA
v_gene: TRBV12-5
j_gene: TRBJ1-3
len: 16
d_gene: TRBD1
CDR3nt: TGTGCTAGTGGTTTGGGAGACAGGGTAGCGGGAAACACCATATATTTT
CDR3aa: CASGLGDRVAGNTIYF

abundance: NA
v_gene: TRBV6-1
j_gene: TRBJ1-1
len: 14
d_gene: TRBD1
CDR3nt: TGTGCCAGCAGTACCCAGACAGGGGGGGGCCAAGCTTTCTTT
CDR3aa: CASSTQTGGGQAFF

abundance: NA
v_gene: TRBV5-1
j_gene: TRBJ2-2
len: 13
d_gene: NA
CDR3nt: TGCGCCAGCAGCTTGCCGGGGAACGGGGAGCTGTTTTTT
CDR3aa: CASSLPGNGELFF

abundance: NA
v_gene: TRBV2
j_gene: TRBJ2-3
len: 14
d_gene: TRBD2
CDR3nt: TGTGCCACCTCAACAGCGGGAGGATCAGATACGCAGTATTTT
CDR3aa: CATSTAGGSDTQYF

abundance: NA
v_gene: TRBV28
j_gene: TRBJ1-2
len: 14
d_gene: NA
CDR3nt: TGTGCCAGCAGTCCCGGACAGATCCTCGGAGGCTACACCTTC
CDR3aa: CASSPGQILGGYTF

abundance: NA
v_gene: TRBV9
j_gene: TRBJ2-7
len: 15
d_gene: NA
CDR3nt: TGTGCCAGCAGCGTAGCTGTTAGCGGAAGGGGCGAGCAGTACTTC
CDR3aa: CASSVAVSGRGEQYF

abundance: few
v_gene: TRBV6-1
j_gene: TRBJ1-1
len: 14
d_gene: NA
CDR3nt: TGTGCCAGCAGGCGGGGACTCCTGGGAACTGAAGCTTTCTTT
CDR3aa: CASRRGLLGTEAFF

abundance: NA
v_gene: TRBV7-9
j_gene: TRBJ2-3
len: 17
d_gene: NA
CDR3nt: TGTGCCAGCAGTCCCCCCATGGGACGGAAGAACACAGATACGCAGTATTTT
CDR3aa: CASSPPMGRKNTDTQYF

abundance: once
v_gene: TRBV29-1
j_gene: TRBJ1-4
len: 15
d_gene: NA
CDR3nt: TGCAGCGTTGGCGCAGGCGGTTGGACTAATGAAAAACTGTTTTTT
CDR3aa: CSVGAGGWTNEKLFF

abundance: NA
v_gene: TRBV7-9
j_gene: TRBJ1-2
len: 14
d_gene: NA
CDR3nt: TGTGCCAGCACCCCTACGGGGGGCGACTATGGCTACACCTTC
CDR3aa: CASTPTGGDYGYTF